This T cell receptor (beta chain) came from a study of cytomegalovirus exposure and HLA in healthy donors. The CDR3 runs 15 residues. V lost 5 bases and J lost 4; bases outside the gene matches: 7. Germline CDR1 and CDR2: SGHVS and FNYEAQ. As for this clone: Antigen unknown.

Broader study findings: The study reported that TCR beta sequences accurately predicted HLA-A and HLA-B alleles in most subjects.

The study ran its PCR with 60 Vbeta and 13 Jbeta primers. Here immunoSEQ multiplex PCR was the method, and the copy in TCRdb shows in-frame clones only, minus some. The repertoire holds some 150,000 clones, with roughly 84% as singletons. V and J are TRBV7-6 and TRBJ1-4, with TRBD1 matching 7 bases. The clonotype originates from a male donor in good health and CMV-seronegative. The sequencing sample was made of PBMCs. The DNA for the CDR3 is TGTGCCAGCAGCGCCTCGGACAGGAGTAATGAAAAACTGTTTTTT. As protein: CASSASDRSNEKLFF.